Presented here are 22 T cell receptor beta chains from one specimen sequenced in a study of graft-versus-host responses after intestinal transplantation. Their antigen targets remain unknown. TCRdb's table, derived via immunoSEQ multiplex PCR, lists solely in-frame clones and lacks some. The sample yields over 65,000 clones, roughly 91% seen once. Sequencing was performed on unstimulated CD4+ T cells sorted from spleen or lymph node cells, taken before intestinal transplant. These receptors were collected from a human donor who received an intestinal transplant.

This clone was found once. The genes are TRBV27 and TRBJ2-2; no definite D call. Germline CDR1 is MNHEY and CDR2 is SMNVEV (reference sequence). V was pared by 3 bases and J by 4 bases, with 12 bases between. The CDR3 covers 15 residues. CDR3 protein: CASSFAPPGTGELFF. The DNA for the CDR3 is TGTGCCAGCAGTTTTGCCCCCCCAGGCACCGGGGAGCTGTTTTTT.

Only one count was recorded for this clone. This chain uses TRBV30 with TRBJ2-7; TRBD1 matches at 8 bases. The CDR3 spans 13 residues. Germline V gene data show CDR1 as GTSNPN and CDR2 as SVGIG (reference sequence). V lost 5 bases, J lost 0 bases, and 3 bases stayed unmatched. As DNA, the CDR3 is TGTGCCTGGGGGGACAGGAGCTCCTACGAGCAGTACTTC. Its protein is CAWGDRSSYEQYF.

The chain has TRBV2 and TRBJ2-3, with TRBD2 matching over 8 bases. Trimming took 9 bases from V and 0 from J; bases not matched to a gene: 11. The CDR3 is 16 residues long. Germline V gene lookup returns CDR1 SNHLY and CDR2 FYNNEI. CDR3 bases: TGTGCCAGATCTGCCGGGCGGGGGGCCAGCACAGATACGCAGTATTTT. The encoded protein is CARSAGRGASTDTQYF.

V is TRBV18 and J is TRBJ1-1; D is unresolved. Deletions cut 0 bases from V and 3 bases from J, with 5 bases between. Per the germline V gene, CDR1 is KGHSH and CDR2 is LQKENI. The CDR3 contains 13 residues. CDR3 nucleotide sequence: TGTGCCAGCTCACCACCTCGAGACACTGAAGCTTTCTTT. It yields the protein CASSPPRDTEAFF.

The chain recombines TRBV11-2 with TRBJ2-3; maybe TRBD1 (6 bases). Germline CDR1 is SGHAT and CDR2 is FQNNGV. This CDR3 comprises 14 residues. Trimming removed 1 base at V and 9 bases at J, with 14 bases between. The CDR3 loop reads CASSLGQAGGTQYF. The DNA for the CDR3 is TGTGCCAGCAGCTTAGGACAGGCCGGTGGAACGCAGTATTTT.

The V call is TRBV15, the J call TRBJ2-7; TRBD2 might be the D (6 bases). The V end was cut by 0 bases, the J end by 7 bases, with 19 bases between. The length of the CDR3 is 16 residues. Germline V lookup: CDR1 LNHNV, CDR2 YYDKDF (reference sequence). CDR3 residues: CATSRDLGPGVGEQYF. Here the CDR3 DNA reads TGTGCCACCAGCAGAGATTTAGGGCCGGGGGTAGGAGAGCAGTACTTC.

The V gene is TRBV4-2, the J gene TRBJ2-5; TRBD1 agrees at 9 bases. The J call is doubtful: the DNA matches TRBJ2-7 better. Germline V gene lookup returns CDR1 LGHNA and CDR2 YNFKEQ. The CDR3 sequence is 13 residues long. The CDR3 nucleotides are TGTGCCAGCAGCCGTCGACAGGGGGACGAGCAGTACTTC. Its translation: CASSRRQGDEQYF.

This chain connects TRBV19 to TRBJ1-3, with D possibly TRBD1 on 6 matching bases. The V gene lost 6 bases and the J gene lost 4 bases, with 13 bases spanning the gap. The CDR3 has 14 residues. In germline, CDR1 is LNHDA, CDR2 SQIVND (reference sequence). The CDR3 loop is CASRNRVTGNTIYF. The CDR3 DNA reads TGTGCCAGTAGGAACAGGGTTACGGGAAACACCATATATTTT.

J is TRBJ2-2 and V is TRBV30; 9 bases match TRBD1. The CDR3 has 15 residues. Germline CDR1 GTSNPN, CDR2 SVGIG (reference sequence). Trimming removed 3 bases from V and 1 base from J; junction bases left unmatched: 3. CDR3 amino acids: CAWSTGQGNTGELFF. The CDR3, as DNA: TGTGCCTGGAGCACGGGACAGGGGAACACCGGGGAGCTGTTTTTT.

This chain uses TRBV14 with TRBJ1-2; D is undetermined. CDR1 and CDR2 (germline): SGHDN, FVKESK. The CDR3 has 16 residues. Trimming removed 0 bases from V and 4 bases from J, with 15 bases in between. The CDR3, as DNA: TGTGCCAGCAGCCAAGACCGTCGGGAGGGCGGCTATGGCTACACCTTC. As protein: CASSQDRREGGYGYTF.

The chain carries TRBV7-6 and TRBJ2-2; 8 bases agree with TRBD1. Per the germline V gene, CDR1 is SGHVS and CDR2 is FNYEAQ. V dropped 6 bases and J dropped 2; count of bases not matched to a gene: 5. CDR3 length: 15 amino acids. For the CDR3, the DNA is TGTGCCAGCAGAGGACAGGGTGTTAACACCGGGGAGCTGTTTTTT. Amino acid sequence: CASRGQGVNTGELFF.

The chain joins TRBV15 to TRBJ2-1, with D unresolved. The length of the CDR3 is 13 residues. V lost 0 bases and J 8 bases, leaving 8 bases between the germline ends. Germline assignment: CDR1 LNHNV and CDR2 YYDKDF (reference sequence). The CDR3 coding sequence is TGTGCCACCAGCAGAGATCCCAGCGATGAGCAGTTCTTC. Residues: CATSRDPSDEQFF.

The DNA of the CDR3 is TGTGCCAGTAGTATCGAGGGCTTAAACTATGGCTACACCTTC. It encodes CASSIEGLNYGYTF. The rearrangement links TRBV19 to TRBJ1-2, with no clear D. Trimming took 3 bases from V and 2 from J, leaving 10 bases between them. CDR1 and CDR2 from the germline V gene are LNHDA and SQIVND (reference sequence). The CDR3 extends over 14 amino acids.

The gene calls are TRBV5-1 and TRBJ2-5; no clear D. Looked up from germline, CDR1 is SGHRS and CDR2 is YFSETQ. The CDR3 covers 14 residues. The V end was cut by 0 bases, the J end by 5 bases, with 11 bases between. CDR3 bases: TGCGCCAGCAGCTTGGACTACGTCGCCGAGACCCAGTACTTC. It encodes CASSLDYVAETQYF.

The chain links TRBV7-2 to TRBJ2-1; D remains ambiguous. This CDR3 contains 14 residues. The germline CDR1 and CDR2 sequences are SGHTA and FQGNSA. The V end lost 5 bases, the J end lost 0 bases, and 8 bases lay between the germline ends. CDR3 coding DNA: TGTGCCAGCAGCCCATCCCCCTCCTACAATGAGCAGTTCTTC. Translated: CASSPSPSYNEQFF.

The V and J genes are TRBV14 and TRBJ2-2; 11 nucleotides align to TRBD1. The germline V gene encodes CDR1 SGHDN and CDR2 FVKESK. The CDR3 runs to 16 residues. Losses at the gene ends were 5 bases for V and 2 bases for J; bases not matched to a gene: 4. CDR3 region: CASSKRTGGNTGELFF. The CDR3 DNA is TGTGCCAGCAGCAAAAGGACAGGGGGCAACACCGGGGAGCTGTTTTTT.

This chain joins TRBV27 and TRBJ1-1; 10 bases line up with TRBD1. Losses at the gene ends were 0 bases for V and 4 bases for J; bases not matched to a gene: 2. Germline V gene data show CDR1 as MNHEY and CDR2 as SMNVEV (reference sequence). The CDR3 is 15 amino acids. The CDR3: CASSLSDRGGTEAFF. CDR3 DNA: TGTGCCAGCAGTTTATCGGACAGGGGGGGCACTGAAGCTTTCTTT.

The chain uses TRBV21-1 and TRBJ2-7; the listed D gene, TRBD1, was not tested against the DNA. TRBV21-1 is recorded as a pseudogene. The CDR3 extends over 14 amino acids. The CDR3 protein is CASSPGFPSYEQYF. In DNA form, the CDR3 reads TGTGCCAGCAGCCCAGGTTTTCCCTCCTACGAGCAGTACTTC.

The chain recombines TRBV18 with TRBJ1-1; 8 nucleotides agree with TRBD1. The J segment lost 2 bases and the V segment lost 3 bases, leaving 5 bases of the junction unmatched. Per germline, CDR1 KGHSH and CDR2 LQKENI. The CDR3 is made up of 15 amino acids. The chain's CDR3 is CASSPGTGGNTEAFF. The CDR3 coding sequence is TGTGCCAGCTCACCTGGGACAGGAGGAAACACTGAAGCTTTCTTT.

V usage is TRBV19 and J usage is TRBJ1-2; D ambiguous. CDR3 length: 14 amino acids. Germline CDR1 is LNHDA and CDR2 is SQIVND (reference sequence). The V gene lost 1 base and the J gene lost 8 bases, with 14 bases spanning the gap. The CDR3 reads CASSIAGETEGYTF. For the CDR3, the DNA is TGTGCCAGTAGTATAGCCGGGGAGACGGAGGGCTACACCTTC.

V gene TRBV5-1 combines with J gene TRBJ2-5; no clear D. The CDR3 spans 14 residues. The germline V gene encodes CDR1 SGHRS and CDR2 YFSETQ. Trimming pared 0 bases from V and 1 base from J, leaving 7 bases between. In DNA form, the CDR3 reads TGCGCCAGCAGCTTGGGGCAGGCCCAAGAGACCCAGTACTTC. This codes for CASSLGQAQETQYF.

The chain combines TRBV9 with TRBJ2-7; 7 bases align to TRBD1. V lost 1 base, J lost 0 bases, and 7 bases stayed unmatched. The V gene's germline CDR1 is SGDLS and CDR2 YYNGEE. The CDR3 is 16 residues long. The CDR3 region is CASSVTLGQNSYEQYF. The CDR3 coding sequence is TGTGCCAGCAGCGTAACCCTGGGACAGAACTCCTACGAGCAGTACTTC.